These 22 T cell receptor beta chains share one sample of origin, sequenced in a study of naive and memory T cell subsets. The treatment: skin biopsy from PPD injection site in Mantoux-positive individual. Reverse transcription used DNase-treated unsorted total RNA, aiming for roughly 1 to 1,100 ng. For blood and skin samples, reverse transcription used TCR alpha and beta constant primers. TCRdb fed the UMI-ligation and nested PCR reads into MiXCR, producing one record per CDR3 protein. Here the sample spans about 20,000 distinct CDR3 sequences, about a tenth being singletons. Sequenced material: skin, taken from a tuberculin skin test site. These receptors were obtained from an adult in good health.

This clonotype counts as medium-sized (0.01 to 0.1%). The V and J genes are TRBV29-1 and TRBJ1-3; 7 bases agree with TRBD1. Germline assignment: CDR1 SQVTM and CDR2 ANQGSEA. The CDR3 has 13 residues. After removal of 4 bases from V and 3 bases from J, the junction contained 3 bases not matched to a gene. The CDR3 region is CSVVQGNGNTIYF. The CDR3 DNA is TGCAGCGTTGTACAGGGGAATGGAAACACCATATATTTT.

This clonotype appeared many times. This chain uses TRBV7-3 with TRBJ2-3, with TRBD2 as a possible D gene (5 bases). This CDR3 is 14 amino acids long. Germline V gives CDR1 SGHTA, CDR2 FQGTGA. Trimming took off 6 bases at V and 1 base at J, with 11 bases between the two ends. DNA of the CDR3: TGTGCCAGCAGTTCTGGACTTCGCACAGATACGCAGTATTTT. This codes for CASSSGLRTDTQYF.

In its sample, this clonotype was seen a few times. The chain has TRBV2 and TRBJ2-1; 9 positions match TRBD1. The CDR3 has 14 residues. Germline V lookup: CDR1 SNHLY, CDR2 FYNNEI. V shed 6 bases and J 7 bases; nucleotides not matched to a gene: 7. This chain's CDR3 is CASSPGTGRNEQFF. The CDR3 nucleotides are TGTGCCAGCAGCCCGGGGACAGGGAGGAATGAGCAGTTCTTC. The complete variable domain, with remaining parts taken from reference TRBV2 and TRBJ2-1, reads EPEVTQTPSHQVTQMGQEVILRCVPISNHLYFYWYRQILGQKVEFLVSFYNNEISEKSEIFDDQFSVERPDGSNFTLKIRSTKLEDSAMYFCASSPGTGRNEQFFGPGTRLTVL.

For this clonotype: This could be a read error, since a much larger clone is one nucleotide away. The chain combines TRBV9 with TRBJ2-7; tentatively, D is TRBD2 (6 bases). Germline V lookup: CDR1 SGDLS, CDR2 YYNGEE. CDR3 length: 19 residues. V was pared by 0 bases and J by 6 bases, with 28 bases between. The CDR3 protein is CASSVATGSGESALSEQYF. CDR3 in DNA: TGTGCCAGCAGCGTAGCTACTGGCTCGGGGGAGAGTGCGCTTAGCGAGCAGTACTTC.

V and J are TRBV7-2 and TRBJ1-6; D is unclear. The germline V gene has CDR1 SGHTA and CDR2 FQGNSA. CDR3 length: 20 amino acids. Trimming left V 3 bases short and J 0 bases short, with 21 bases between. The CDR3 loop reads CASSFSSGLPQSSYNSPLHF. The CDR3 DNA reads TGTGCCAGCAGCTTTTCATCGGGTCTACCACAGAGCTCCTATAATTCACCCCTCCACTTT. The full variable domain, with the rest looked up from reference TRBV7-2 and TRBJ1-6, is GAGVSQSPSNKVTEKGKDVELRCDPISGHTALYWYRQSLGQGLEFLIYFQGNSAPDKSGLPSDRFSAERTGGSVSTLTIQRTQQEDSAVYLCASSFSSGLPQSSYNSPLHFGNGTRLTVT.

This clonotype was recorded at least ten times. This sequence joins TRBV5-1 and TRBJ2-7, with unresolved D. Trimming stripped 0 bases from V and 0 bases from J, with 4 bases between. CDR3 length: 13 amino acids. In germline, CDR1 is SGHRS, CDR2 YFSETQ. The CDR3 protein is CASSLGNSYEQYF. The CDR3 nucleotides read TGCGCCAGCAGCTTGGGCAACTCCTACGAGCAGTACTTC.

This clonotype is deemed medium-sized. J is TRBJ1-1 and V is TRBV18; D not certain. Germline V CDR1 and CDR2: KGHSH, LQKENI. The CDR3 is 18 amino acids. V shed 0 bases and J shed 5 bases, with 22 bases lying between them. CDR3 in amino acids: CASSPPGASNAGRTEAFF. Written as DNA, the CDR3 is TGTGCCAGCTCACCACCAGGAGCAAGCAACGCCGGTCGGACTGAAGCTTTCTTT.

CDR3 residues: CASSFHIGSNQPQHF. The CDR3 DNA sequence: TGTGCCAGCAGTTTCCACATAGGGAGCAATCAGCCCCAGCATTTT. The chain has TRBV27 and TRBJ1-5; D uncertain. The CDR3 is made up of 15 amino acids. The germline gives CDR1 MNHEY, CDR2 SMNVEV (reference sequence). V lost 3 bases and J 1 base, leaving 10 bases between the germline ends.

This chain links TRBV6-2 or TRBV6-3 with TRBJ2-2; D call uncertain. Germline V lookup: CDR1 MNHEY, CDR2 SVGEGT. Between the trimmed V and J ends, which lost 6 bases and 7 bases, there was a span of 6 bases. The CDR3 sequence is 11 residues long. For the CDR3, the DNA is TGTGCCAGCAGCATAAACGGGGAGCTGTTTTTT. This encodes CASSINGELFF.

The rearrangement joins TRBV6-5 to TRBJ1-5; D is unclear. The CDR3 covers 13 residues. CDR1 and CDR2 (germline): MNHEY, SVGAGI. Trimming cost V 3 bases and J 2 bases, with 5 bases left between them. For the CDR3, the DNA is TGTGCCAGCAGTTATCAAGGCAATCAGCCCCAGCATTTT. This translates into CASSYQGNQPQHF.

V usage is TRBV4-2 and J usage is TRBJ1-2; TRBD1 aligns across 7 bases. Germline CDR1 and CDR2: LGHNA and YNFKEQ. The CDR3 is made up of 15 amino acids. Trimming removed 2 bases from V and 6 bases from J; junction bases left unmatched: 9. Here the CDR3 DNA reads TGTGCCAGCAGCCAAAATACCCACCAGGGGGATGGCTACACCTTC. It encodes CASSQNTHQGDGYTF.

This clonotype is judged medium-sized. The CDR3 region is CSASPAIAGLNYNEQFF. The CDR3 DNA reads as TGCAGTGCTAGCCCGGCGATAGCGGGATTGAACTACAATGAGCAGTTCTTC. The rearrangement joins TRBV20-1 to TRBJ2-1, with 8 bases lining up with TRBD2. CDR3 length: 17 residues. Looked up from germline, CDR1 is DFQATT and CDR2 is SNEGSKA (reference sequence). The J segment lost 3 bases and the V segment lost 3 bases, leaving 13 bases of the junction unmatched.

By frequency in the sample, this clonotype is medium-sized (0.01 to 0.1%). V usage is TRBV20-1 and J usage is TRBJ2-3; no clear D gene. Trimming cost V 3 bases and J 2 bases, with 9 bases left between them. Germline CDR1 and CDR2: DFQATT and SNEGSKA (reference sequence). This CDR3 comprises 13 residues. The CDR3 spells CSARQPFTDTQYF. The CDR3, as DNA: TGCAGTGCTAGGCAACCGTTCACAGATACGCAGTATTTT.

The rearrangement links TRBV7-2 to TRBJ1-6; D uncertain. V was shortened by 1 base and J by 10 bases, with 8 bases between the two germline ends. The length of the CDR3 is 13 residues. CDR1 is SGHTA and CDR2 is FQGNSA in the germline V gene. The CDR3 DNA reads as TGTGCCAGCAGCTTAGGCTTGGGGTCACCCCTCCACTTT. It translates to CASSLGLGSPLHF.

This clonotype was counted many times. The V and J genes are TRBV7-6 and TRBJ1-1; D is undetermined. The CDR3 totals 13 residues. The V gene's germline CDR1 is SGHVS and CDR2 FNYEAQ. V gave up 1 base and J gave up 5 bases, with 8 bases separating them. The CDR3 reads CASSLGAGTEAFF. Here the CDR3 DNA reads TGTGCCAGCAGCTTAGGGGCCGGGACTGAAGCTTTCTTT.

In DNA, the CDR3 is TGTGCCAGCACCGAAGGGGTCAAGCAGTACTTC. It translates to CASTEGVKQYF. The chain couples TRBV5-5 to TRBJ2-7; the D gene is possibly TRBD1 (5 bases). Germline V CDR1 and CDR2: SGHKS, YYEKEE (reference sequence). Trimming stripped 6 bases from V and 8 bases from J, with 12 bases between. The CDR3 totals 11 residues.

In its sample, this clonotype was seen many times. This chain connects TRBV29-1 to TRBJ2-3, with 10 bases that match TRBD1. The CDR3 sequence is 13 residues long. The trim removed 7 bases at V and 4 bases at J, leaving 5 bases unmatched. Germline assignment: CDR1 SQVTM and CDR2 ANQGSEA. Written as DNA, the CDR3 is TGCAGCGCCGTGACAGGGGGCGCAGATACGCAGTATTTT. It specifies CSAVTGGADTQYF.

This clonotype showed up many times. The J gene is TRBJ2-5, the V gene TRBV27; a possible D gene is TRBD1 (5 bases). The CDR3 has 13 residues. The germline V and J ends were trimmed by 2 bases and 5 bases, with 9 bases remaining between them. Germline CDR1 is MNHEY and CDR2 is SMNVEV (reference sequence). The CDR3 region is CASSLGRAETQYF. The CDR3 DNA is TGTGCCAGCAGTTTAGGCAGGGCCGAGACCCAGTACTTC.

There are many counts of this clonotype. The chain couples TRBV4-3 to TRBJ2-1, with D hard to call. Germline CDR1 and CDR2: LGHNA and YSLEER. Between the trimmed V and J ends, which lost 2 bases and 0 bases, there was a span of 14 bases. The CDR3 is made up of 17 amino acids. CDR3 bases: TGCGCCAGCAGCCAAACTTTTCAGGAAAGCTCCTACAATGAGCAGTTCTTC. This codes for CASSQTFQESSYNEQFF.

This clonotype was counted at least ten times. The chain joins TRBV6-2 or TRBV6-3 to TRBJ1-1; D uncertain. Looked up from germline, CDR1 is MNHEY and CDR2 is SVGEGT. Trimming pared 8 bases from V and 1 base from J, leaving 14 bases between. This CDR3 comprises 14 residues. CDR3: CASRKVAANTEAFF. The CDR3, as DNA: TGTGCCAGCCGAAAGGTGGCAGCGAACACTGAAGCTTTCTTT.

This clonotype was observed many times. V usage is TRBV5-1 and J usage is TRBJ2-2; no clear D gene. Trimming left V 0 bases short and J 3 bases short, with 12 bases between. Germline values: CDR1 SGHRS, CDR2 YFSETQ. CDR3 length equals 16 residues. The CDR3 sequence: CASSLVVLVYTGELFF. The DNA for the CDR3 is TGCGCCAGCAGCTTGGTCGTGCTAGTCTACACCGGGGAGCTGTTTTTT.

This clonotype occurred many times. The chain employs TRBV28 and TRBJ2-1; the D gene could be TRBD1 or TRBD2 (6 bases each). This CDR3 is 19 amino acids long. V gave up 3 bases and J gave up 0 bases, with 21 bases separating them. Germline-derived CDR1 and CDR2 are MDHEN and SYDVKM. CDR3 loop: CASSFVQGRWRSSYNEQFF. As DNA, the CDR3 is TGTGCCAGCAGTTTCGTCCAGGGGAGGTGGAGGAGCTCCTACAATGAGCAGTTCTTC.